Detailed here is one T cell receptor beta chain. The target antigen is unknown. Sequence at one end of the junction differs from germline and may be a read error. The data originate from a study of T cells in Graves' hyperthyroidism and ophthalmopathy. Study observations and caveats: Blood also held most thyroid clonotypes expanded beyond 0.001. Ophthalmopathy was predicted by the model a median of roughly 6.6 months ahead of onset.

Template material for amplifying TCR beta CDR3 regions consisted of RNA transcripts. During a first-round RT-PCR of the TCR CDR3, the HTBI primer set was used. Each CDR3 protein gets one entry after TCRdb re-called the multiplex PCR reads with MiXCR. The data hold under 700,000 distinct CDR3 sequences, with more than 45% observed a single time. The CDR3 runs 13 residues. CDR1 is SGDLS, CDR2 YYNGEE, per germline. No progression to ophthalmopathy during 18 months of follow-up defined stable disease. In making diagnoses, clinical symptoms, serum thyroxine and TRAb, thyroid ultrasound and orbital computed tomography were all used.

This receptor was obtained from a woman younger than 35 with Graves' hyperthyroidism. The chain links TRBV9 to TRBJ2-7; possibly TRBD1 or TRBD2 for D (5 bases each). The specimen was peripheral blood or thyroid tissue (not recorded which). The CDR3 reads CASSVAGDGERYF. The CDR3 DNA reads as TGTGCCAGCAGCGTAGCTGGGGACGGTGAGCGGTACTTC.